A single sample gave rise to the 10 T cell receptor beta chains below, sequenced in a study of cytomegalovirus exposure and HLA in healthy donors. Use of 60 Vbeta and 13 Jbeta primers characterized the PCR. Sequencing used immunoSEQ multiplex PCR; TCRdb keeps in-frame clones, though not all of them. The table lists about 130,000 clones, approximately 62% of them singletons, with around 1.6% in the top ten. Sequencing was carried out using PBMCs. The origin of the receptors is a human donor in good health.

This clone occurred once. The chain recombines TRBV7-9 with TRBJ2-2, with D possibly TRBD2 on 6 matching bases. This CDR3 spans 18 amino acids. V gave up 0 bases and J gave up 5 bases, with 19 bases separating them. Germline V gene data show CDR1 as SEHNR and CDR2 as FQNEAQ (reference sequence). CDR3 amino acids: CASSLASLRTGGTGELFF. CDR3 nucleotides: TGTGCCAGCAGCTTAGCGTCCCTCAGGACTGGAGGGACCGGGGAGCTGTTTTTT.

The V and J genes are TRBV28 and TRBJ1-4; D not certain. V was pared by 6 bases and J by 0 bases, with 11 bases between. Germline CDR1 is MDHEN and CDR2 is SYDVKM. The CDR3 consists of 15 residues. The CDR3 nucleotides are TGTGCCAGCAGCTCTCCAGTCGCAACTAATGAAAAACTGTTTTTT. Protein sequence: CASSSPVATNEKLFF. Filled out from reference TRBV28 and TRBJ1-4, the complete variable domain reads DVKVTQSSRYLVKRTGEKVFLECVQDMDHENMFWYRQDPGLGLRLIYFSYDVKMKEKGDIPEGYSVSREKKERFSLILESASTNQTSMYLCASSSPVATNEKLFFGSGTQLSVL.

A single count supports this clone. CDR3 loop: CSAPSGETQYF. CDR3 DNA: TGCAGTGCTCCCAGCGGGGAGACCCAGTACTTC. This chain links TRBV20-1 with TRBJ2-5; D might be TRBD2 (6 bases). The germline V and J ends were trimmed by 5 bases and 5 bases, with 9 bases remaining between them. This CDR3 has 11 amino acids. CDR1 and CDR2 from the germline V gene are DFQATT and SNEGSKA (reference sequence).

DNA for the CDR3: TGTGCCAGCAGTGACAGGCCTAGCGGCAGCACCGGGGAGCTGTTTTTT. The encoded protein is CASSDRPSGSTGELFF. V is TRBV6-1 and J is TRBJ2-2, with 7 bases identical to TRBD2. V trimming: 3 bases; J trimming: 4 bases; junction bases outside the gene matches: 8. The V gene's germline CDR1 is MNHNS and CDR2 SASEGT. The CDR3 totals 16 residues.

This chain uses TRBV5-3 with TRBJ2-1, with TRBD2 identical over 8 bases. TRBV5-3 carries the ORF label, with uncertain function. J was trimmed by 0 bases and V by 1 base; bases with no gene match: 9. The CDR3 has 18 residues. The CDR3 region has the DNA TGTGCCAGAAGCTTGTTGACTCAGGGACTAGTCTCCTACAATGAGCAGTTCTTC. Amino acid sequence: CARSLLTQGLVSYNEQFF.

The genes are TRBV7-2 and TRBJ2-2; D gene ambiguous. This CDR3 contains 14 residues. V was pared by 5 bases and J by 6 bases, with 13 bases between. Germline lookup yields CDR1 SGHTA and CDR2 FQGNSA. The CDR3 here is CASSETMASGELFF. DNA of the CDR3: TGTGCCAGCAGCGAAACGATGGCTTCCGGGGAGCTGTTTTTT.

The chain has TRBV11-3 and TRBJ2-7, with TRBD2 identical over 7 bases. This CDR3 comprises 15 residues. The germline V gene encodes CDR1 SGHNT and CDR2 YENEEA. The V and J ends lost 5 bases and 8 bases, in that order; junction bases with no gene match: 15. The DNA for the CDR3 is TGTGCCAGCAGCCCCCAGGGCCTCCGGGAGGATAAGCAGTACTTC. This encodes CASSPQGLREDKQYF.

This chain uses TRBV4-1 with TRBJ2-7, with unresolved D. The CDR3 has 12 residues. The germline V gene encodes CDR1 MGHRA and CDR2 YSYEKL. Trimming left V 0 bases short and J 6 bases short, with 6 bases between. The CDR3 DNA is TGCGCCAGCAGCCAAGAGTTCTCCGAGCAGTACTTC. Protein product: CASSQEFSEQYF.

The rearrangement uses TRBV6-5 and TRBJ2-7; the match to TRBD2 covers 7 bases. The CDR3 runs 14 residues. Germline V gives CDR1 MNHEY, CDR2 SVGAGI. V lost 1 base, J lost 4 bases, and 4 bases stayed unmatched. The CDR3 region is CASSYYGGSYEQYF. For the CDR3, the DNA is TGTGCCAGCAGTTACTACGGGGGGTCATACGAGCAGTACTTC.

This chain uses TRBV7-6 with TRBJ2-3; the match to TRBD2 covers 14 bases. The CDR3 loop spans 17 amino acids. Unmatched junction bases numbered 7, after V lost 5 bases and J lost 3 bases. Germline values: CDR1 SGHVS, CDR2 FNYEAQ. The CDR3 DNA reads TGTGCCAGCAGCCAAGGACTAGCGGGAGGACCGACAGATACGCAGTATTTT. This encodes CASSQGLAGGPTDTQYF.